This T cell receptor (beta chain) is drawn from a study of T cells in Graves' hyperthyroidism and ophthalmopathy. This clonotype was counted only a few times. What it binds is unknown. RNA transcripts served as the template for amplifying TCR beta CDR3 regions. The TCR CDR3 first-round RT-PCR relied on the HTBI primer set. TCRdb recomputed calls from the multiplex PCR reads with MiXCR, one row per CDR3 protein. Among a few hundred thousand distinct CDR3 sequences listed, more than 15% were seen once. Germline V CDR1 and CDR2: SQVTM, ANQGSEA. The V segment lost 4 bases and the J segment 4 bases; nucleotides outside the gene matches: 8. This CDR3 has 14 residues. Source material for PBMCs was around 10 ml fresh peripheral blood. Study-level results: In the analysis, a 13 V-J model separated ophthalmopathy from stable hyperthyroidism.

The sample taken for sequencing was blood. The sequence was obtained from a young woman with Graves' hyperthyroidism. V usage is TRBV29-1 and J usage is TRBJ2-5; TRBD2 agrees at 8 bases. The CDR3 DNA reads as TGCAGCGTTGTAGACGTTGCGGGGGGAGAGACCCAGTACTTC. Translating it yields CSVVDVAGGETQYF.